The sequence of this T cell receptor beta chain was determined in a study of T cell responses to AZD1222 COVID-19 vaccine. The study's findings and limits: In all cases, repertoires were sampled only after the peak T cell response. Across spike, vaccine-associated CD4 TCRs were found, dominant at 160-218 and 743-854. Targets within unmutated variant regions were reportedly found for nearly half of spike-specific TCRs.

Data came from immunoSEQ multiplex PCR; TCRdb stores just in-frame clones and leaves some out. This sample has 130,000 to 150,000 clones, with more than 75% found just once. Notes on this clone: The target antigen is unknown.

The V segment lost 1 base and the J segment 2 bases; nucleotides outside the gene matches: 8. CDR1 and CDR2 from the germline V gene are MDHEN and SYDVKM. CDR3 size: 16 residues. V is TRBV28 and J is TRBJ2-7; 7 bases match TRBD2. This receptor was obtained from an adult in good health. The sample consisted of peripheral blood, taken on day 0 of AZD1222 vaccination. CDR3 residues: CASSLSWREQTYEQYF. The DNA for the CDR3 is TGTGCCAGCAGTTTATCATGGCGGGAGCAGACCTACGAGCAGTACTTC.